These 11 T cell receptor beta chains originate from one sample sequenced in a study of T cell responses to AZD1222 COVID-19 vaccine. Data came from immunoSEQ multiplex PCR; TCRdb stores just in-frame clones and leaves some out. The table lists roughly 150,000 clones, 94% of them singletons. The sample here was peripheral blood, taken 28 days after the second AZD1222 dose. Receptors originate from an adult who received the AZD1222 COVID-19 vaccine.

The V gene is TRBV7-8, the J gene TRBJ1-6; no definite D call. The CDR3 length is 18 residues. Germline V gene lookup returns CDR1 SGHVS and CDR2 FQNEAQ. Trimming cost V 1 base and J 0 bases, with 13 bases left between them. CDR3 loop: CASSLVAISSSYNSPLHF. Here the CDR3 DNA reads TGTGCCAGCAGCTTAGTGGCCATTTCGAGCTCCTATAATTCACCCCTCCACTTT.

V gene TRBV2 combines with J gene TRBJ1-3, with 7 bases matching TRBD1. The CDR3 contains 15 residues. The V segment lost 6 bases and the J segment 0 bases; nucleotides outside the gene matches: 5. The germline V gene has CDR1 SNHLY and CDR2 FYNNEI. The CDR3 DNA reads TGTGCCAGCAGGAGACAGGGAAGCTCTGGAAACACCATATATTTT. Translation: CASRRQGSSGNTIYF.

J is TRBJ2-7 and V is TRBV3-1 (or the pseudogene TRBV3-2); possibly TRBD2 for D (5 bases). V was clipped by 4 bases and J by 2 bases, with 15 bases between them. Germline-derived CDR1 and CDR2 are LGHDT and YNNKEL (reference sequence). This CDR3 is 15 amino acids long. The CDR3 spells CASSPREGSAYEQYF. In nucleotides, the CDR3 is TGTGCCAGCAGCCCCCGCGAGGGTTCTGCCTACGAGCAGTACTTC.

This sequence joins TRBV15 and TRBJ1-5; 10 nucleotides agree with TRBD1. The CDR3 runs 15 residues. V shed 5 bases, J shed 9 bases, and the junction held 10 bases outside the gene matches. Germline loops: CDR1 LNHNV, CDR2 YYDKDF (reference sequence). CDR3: CATSRDRGTVGPQHF. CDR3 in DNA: TGTGCCACCAGCCGGGACAGGGGCACCGTGGGGCCCCAGCATTTT.

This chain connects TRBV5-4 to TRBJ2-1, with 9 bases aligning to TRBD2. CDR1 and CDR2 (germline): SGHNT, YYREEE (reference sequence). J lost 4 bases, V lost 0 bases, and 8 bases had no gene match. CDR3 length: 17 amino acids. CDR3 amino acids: CASSLGIAGAGYNEQFF. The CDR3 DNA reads TGTGCCAGCAGCTTGGGGATAGCGGGGGCGGGGTACAATGAGCAGTTCTTC.

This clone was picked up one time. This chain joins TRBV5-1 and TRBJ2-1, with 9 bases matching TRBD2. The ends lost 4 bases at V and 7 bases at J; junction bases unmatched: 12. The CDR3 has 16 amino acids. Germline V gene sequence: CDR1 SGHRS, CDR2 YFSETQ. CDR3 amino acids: CASSLTASGATNEQFF. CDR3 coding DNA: TGCGCCAGCAGCCTCACCGCTAGCGGGGCCACTAATGAGCAGTTCTTC.

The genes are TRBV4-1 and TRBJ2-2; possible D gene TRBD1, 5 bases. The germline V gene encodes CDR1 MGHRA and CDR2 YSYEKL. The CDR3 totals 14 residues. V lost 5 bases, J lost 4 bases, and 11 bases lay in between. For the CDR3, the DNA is TGCGCCAGCAGCGGCTTTACAGGCACCGGGGAGCTGTTTTTT. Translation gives CASSGFTGTGELFF.

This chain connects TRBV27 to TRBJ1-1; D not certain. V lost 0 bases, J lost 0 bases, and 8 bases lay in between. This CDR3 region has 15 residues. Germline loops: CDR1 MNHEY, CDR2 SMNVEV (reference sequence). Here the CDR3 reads CASSLSTKLNTEAFF. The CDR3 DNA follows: TGTGCCAGCAGTTTATCGACAAAATTGAACACTGAAGCTTTCTTT.

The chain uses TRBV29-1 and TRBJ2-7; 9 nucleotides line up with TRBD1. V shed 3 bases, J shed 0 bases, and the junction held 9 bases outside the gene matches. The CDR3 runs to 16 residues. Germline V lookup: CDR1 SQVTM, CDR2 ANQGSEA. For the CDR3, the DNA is TGCAGCGTTGAGGCACCGGGACAGGGAGGCTCCTACGAGCAGTACTTC. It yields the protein CSVEAPGQGGSYEQYF.

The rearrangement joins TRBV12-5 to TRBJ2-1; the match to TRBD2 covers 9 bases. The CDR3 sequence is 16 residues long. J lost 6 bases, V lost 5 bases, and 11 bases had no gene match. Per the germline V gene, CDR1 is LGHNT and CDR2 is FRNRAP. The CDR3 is CASGPWKVAGVNEQFF. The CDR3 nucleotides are TGTGCTAGTGGTCCATGGAAGGTAGCGGGAGTCAATGAGCAGTTCTTC.

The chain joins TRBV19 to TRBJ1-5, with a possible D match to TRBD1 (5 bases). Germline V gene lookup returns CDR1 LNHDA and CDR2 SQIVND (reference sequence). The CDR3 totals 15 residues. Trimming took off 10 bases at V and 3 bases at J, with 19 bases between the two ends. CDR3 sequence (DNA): TGTGCCACCCGCCAAGGGGAGCTTTTCAATCAGCCCCAGCATTTT. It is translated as CATRQGELFNQPQHF.